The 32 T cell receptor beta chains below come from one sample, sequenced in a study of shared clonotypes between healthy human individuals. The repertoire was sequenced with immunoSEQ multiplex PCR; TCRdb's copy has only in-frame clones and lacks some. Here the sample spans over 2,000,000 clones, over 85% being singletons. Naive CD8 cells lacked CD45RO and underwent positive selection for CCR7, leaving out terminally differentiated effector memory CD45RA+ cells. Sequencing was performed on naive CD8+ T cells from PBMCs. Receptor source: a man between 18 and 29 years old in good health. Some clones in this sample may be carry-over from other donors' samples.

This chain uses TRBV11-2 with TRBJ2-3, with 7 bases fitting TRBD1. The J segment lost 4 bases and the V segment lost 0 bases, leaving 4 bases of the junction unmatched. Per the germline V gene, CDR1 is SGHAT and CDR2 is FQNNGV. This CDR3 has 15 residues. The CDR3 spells CASSLDTGVADTQYF. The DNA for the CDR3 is TGTGCCAGCAGCTTAGACACAGGGGTCGCAGATACGCAGTATTTT. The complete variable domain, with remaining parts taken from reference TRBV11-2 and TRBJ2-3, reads EAGVAQSPRYKIIEKRQSVAFWCNPISGHATLYWYQQILGQGPKLLIQFQNNGVVDDSQLPKDRFSAERLKGVDSTLKIQPAKLEDSAVYLCASSLDTGVADTQYFGPGTRLTVL.

The CDR3 DNA sequence: TGCGCCAGCAGCCAAGATTCACCCTCCTCTGGGGCCAACGTCCTGACTTTC. Amino acid sequence: CASSQDSPSSGANVLTF. The rearrangement joins TRBV4-1 to TRBJ2-6; D is uncertain. There are 17 residues in the CDR3. V gave up 0 bases and J gave up 0 bases, with 9 bases separating them. CDR1 and CDR2 from the germline V gene are MGHRA and YSYEKL.

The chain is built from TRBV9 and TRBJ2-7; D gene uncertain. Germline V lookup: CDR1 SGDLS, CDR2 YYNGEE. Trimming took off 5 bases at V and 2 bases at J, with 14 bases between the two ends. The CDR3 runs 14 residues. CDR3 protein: CASSYHPEPYEQYF. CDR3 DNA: TGTGCCAGCAGTTACCACCCGGAACCCTACGAGCAGTACTTC.

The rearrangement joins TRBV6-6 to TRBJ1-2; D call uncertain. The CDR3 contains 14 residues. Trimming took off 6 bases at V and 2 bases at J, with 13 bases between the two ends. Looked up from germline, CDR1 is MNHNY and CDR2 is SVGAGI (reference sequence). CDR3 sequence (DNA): TGTGCCAGCAGCCCAACCCCCAGGAACTATGGCTACACCTTC. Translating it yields CASSPTPRNYGYTF.

The CDR3 here is CASSPGQGAGNTEAFF. The DNA for the CDR3 is TGTGCCAGCAGCCCGGGACAGGGGGCCGGGAACACTGAAGCTTTCTTT. The rearrangement uses TRBV9 and TRBJ1-1; 12 nucleotides line up with TRBD1. Germline V gives CDR1 SGDLS, CDR2 YYNGEE. After removal of 4 bases from V and 1 base from J, the junction contained 5 bases not matched to a gene. The CDR3 is made up of 16 amino acids.

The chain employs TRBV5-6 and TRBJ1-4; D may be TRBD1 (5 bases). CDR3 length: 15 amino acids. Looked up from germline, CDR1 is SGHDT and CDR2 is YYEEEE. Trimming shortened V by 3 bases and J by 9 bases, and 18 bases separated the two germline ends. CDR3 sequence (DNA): TGTGCCAGCAGCTATGGGACGGCGGGGACGAAAAAACTGTTTTTT. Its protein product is CASSYGTAGTKKLFF.

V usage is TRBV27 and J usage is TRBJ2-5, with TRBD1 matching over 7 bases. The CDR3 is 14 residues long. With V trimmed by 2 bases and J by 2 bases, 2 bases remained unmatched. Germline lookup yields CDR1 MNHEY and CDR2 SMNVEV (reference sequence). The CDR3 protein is CASSLGTEQETQYF. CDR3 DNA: TGTGCCAGCAGTTTAGGGACAGAACAAGAGACCCAGTACTTC.

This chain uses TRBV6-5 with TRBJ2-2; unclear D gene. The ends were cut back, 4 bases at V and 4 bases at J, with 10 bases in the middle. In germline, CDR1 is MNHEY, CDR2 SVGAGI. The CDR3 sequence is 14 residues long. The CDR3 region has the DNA TGTGCCAGCAGTTCTTTGGCTTTCACCGGGGAGCTGTTTTTT. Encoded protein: CASSSLAFTGELFF.

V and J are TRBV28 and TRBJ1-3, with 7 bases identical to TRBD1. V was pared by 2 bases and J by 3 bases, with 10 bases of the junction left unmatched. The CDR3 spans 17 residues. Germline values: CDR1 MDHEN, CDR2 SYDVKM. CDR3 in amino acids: CASSLRQGEGVGNTIYF. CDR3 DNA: TGTGCCAGCAGTTTACGACAGGGAGAGGGGGTTGGAAACACCATATATTTT.

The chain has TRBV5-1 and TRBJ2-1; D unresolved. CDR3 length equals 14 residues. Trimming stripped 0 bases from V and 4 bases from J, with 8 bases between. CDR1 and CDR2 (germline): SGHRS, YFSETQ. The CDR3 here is CASSLVGKYNEQFF. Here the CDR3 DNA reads TGCGCCAGCAGCTTGGTTGGCAAGTACAATGAGCAGTTCTTC. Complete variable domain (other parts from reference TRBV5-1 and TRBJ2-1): KAGVTQTPRYLIKTRGQQVTLSCSPISGHRSVSWYQQTPGQGLQFLFEYFSETQRNKGNFPGRFSGRQFSNSRSEMNVSTLELGDSALYLCASSLVGKYNEQFFGPGTRLTVL.

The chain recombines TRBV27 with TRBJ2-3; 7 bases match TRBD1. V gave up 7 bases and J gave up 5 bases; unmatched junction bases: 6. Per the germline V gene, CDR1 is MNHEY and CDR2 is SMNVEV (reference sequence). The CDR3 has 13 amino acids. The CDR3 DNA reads TGTGCCAGCAAGCGGAGGACAGGAGATACGCAGTATTTT. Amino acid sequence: CASKRRTGDTQYF.

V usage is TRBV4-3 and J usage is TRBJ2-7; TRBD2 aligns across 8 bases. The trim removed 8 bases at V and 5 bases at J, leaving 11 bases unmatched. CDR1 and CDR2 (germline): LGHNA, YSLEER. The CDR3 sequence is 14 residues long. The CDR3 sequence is CASSHRGAGDEQYF. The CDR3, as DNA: TGCGCCAGCTCCCACCGGGGAGCGGGGGACGAGCAGTACTTC.

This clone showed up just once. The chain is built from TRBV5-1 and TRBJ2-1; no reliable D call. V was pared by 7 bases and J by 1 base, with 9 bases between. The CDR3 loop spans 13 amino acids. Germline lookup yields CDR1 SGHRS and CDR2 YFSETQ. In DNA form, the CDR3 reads TGCGCCAGCGTTTCACCTTCCTACAATGAGCAGTTCTTC. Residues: CASVSPSYNEQFF.

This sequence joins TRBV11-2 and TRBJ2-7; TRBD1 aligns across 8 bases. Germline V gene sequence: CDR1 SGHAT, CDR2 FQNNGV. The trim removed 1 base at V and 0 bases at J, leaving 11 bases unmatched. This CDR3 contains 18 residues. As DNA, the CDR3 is TGTGCCAGCAGCTTAGCCCACGGGACAGGCGTTCTCTCCTACGAGCAGTACTTC. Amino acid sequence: CASSLAHGTGVLSYEQYF.

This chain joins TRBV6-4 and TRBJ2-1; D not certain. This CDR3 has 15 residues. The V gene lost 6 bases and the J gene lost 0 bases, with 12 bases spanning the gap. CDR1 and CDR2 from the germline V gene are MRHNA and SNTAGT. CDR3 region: CASSLHISSYNEQFF. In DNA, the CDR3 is TGTGCCAGCAGCCTCCACATTAGCTCCTACAATGAGCAGTTCTTC.

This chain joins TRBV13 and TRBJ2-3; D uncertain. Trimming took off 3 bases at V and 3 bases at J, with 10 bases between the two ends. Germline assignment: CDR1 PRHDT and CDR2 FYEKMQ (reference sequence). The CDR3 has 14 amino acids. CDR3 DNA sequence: TGTGCCAGCAGCTTCCGGCTAGGAACAGATACGCAGTATTTT. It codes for CASSFRLGTDTQYF.

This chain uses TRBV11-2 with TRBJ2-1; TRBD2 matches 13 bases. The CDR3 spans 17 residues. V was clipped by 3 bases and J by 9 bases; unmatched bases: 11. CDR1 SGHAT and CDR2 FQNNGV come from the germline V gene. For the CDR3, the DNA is TGTGCCAGCAGCTTCCTTCGGGGTACTAGCGGGAGGGGTGAGCAGTTCTTC. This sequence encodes CASSFLRGTSGRGEQFF.

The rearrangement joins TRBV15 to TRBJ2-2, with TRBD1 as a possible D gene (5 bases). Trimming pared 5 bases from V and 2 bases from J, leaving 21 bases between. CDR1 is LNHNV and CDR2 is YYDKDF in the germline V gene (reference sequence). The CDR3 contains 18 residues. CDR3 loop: CATSRAYDSISNTGELFF. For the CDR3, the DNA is TGTGCCACCAGCCGAGCCTACGACAGTATTTCTAACACCGGGGAGCTGTTTTTT.

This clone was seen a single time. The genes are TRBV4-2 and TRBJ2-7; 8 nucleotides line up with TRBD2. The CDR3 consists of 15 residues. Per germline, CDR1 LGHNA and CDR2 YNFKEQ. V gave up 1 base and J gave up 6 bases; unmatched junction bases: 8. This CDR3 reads CASSQVPAGVSEQYF. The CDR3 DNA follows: TGTGCCAGCAGCCAAGTGCCAGCGGGAGTCTCCGAGCAGTACTTC.

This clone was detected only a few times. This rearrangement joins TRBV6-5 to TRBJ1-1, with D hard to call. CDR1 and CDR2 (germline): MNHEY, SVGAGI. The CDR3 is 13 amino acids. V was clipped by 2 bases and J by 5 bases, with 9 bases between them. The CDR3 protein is CASSYPGRTEAFF. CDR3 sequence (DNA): TGTGCCAGCAGTTACCCGGGGAGGACTGAAGCTTTCTTT.

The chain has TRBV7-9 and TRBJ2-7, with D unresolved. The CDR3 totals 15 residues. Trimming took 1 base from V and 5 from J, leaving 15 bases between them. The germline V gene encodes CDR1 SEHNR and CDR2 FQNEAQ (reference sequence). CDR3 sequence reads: CASSLDPLIFHEQYF. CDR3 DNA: TGTGCCAGCAGCTTAGACCCCCTTATTTTCCACGAGCAGTACTTC.

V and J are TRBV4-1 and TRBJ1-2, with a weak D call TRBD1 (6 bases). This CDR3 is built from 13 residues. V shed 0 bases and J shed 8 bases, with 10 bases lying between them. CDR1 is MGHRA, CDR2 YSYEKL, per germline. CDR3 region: CASSQEDRLGYTF. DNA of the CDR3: TGCGCCAGCAGCCAAGAAGACAGGCTCGGCTACACCTTC.

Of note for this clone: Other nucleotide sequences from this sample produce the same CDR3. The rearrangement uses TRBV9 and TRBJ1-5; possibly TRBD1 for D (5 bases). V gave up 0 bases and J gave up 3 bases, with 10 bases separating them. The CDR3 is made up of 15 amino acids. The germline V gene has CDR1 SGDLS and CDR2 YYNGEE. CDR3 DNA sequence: TGTGCCAGCAGCGTAGGTACAGGAGTCAATCAGCCCCAGCATTTT. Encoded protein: CASSVGTGVNQPQHF.

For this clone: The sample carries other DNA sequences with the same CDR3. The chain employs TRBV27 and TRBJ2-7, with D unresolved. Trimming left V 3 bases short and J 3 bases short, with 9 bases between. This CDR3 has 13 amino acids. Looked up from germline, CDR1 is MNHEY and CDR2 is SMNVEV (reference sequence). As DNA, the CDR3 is TGTGCCAGCAGTTTCGGGCAGAACTACGAGCAGTACTTC. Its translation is CASSFGQNYEQYF.

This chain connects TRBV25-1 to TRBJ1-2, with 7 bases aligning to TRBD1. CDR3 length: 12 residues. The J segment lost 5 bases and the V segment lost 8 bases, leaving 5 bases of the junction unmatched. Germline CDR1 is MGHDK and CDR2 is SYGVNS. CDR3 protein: CASGPTGYGYTF. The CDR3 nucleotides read TGTGCCAGCGGCCCGACAGGGTATGGCTACACCTTC.

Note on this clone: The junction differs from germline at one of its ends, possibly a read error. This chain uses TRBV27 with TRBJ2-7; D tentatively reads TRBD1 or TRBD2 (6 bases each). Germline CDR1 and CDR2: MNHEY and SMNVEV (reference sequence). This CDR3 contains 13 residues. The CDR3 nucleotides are TGTGCCAGCAGTTTAGGAGGGGGATACGTGCAGTACTTC. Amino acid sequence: CASSLGGGYVQYF.

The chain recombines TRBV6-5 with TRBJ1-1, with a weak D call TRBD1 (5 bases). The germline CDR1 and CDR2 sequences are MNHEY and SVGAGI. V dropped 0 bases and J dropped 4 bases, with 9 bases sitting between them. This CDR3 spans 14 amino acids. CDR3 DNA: TGTGCCAGCAGTTACTCGTTTGGGGGCACTGAAGCTTTCTTT. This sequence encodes CASSYSFGGTEAFF.

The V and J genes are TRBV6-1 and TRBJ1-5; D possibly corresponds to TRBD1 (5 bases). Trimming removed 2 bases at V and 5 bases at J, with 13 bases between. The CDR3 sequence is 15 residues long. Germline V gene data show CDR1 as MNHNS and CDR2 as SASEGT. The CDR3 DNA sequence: TGTGCCAGCAGTGAAATAACACGGGGGGATCAGCCCCAGCATTTT. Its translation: CASSEITRGDQPQHF.

The CDR3 sequence: CASSEVGLLMDEQYF. CDR3 coding DNA: TGTGCCAGCAGTGAAGTGGGGTTGTTAATGGACGAGCAGTACTTC. The chain has TRBV6-1 and TRBJ2-7; unclear D gene. Germline V gives CDR1 MNHNS, CDR2 SASEGT. Deletions cut 1 base from V and 5 bases from J, with 15 bases between. This CDR3 comprises 15 residues.

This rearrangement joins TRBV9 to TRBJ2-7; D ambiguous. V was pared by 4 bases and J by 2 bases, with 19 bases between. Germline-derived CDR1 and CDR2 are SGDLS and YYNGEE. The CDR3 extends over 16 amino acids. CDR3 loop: CASSPNLGRTPYEQYF. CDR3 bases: TGTGCCAGCAGCCCCAACCTCGGAAGGACCCCCTACGAGCAGTACTTC.

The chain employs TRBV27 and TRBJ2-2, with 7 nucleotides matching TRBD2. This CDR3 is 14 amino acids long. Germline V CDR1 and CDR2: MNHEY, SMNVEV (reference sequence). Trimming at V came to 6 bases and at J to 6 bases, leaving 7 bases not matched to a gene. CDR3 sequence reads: CASRAGLGAGELFF. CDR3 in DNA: TGTGCCAGCAGAGCAGGACTAGGGGCCGGGGAGCTGTTTTTT.

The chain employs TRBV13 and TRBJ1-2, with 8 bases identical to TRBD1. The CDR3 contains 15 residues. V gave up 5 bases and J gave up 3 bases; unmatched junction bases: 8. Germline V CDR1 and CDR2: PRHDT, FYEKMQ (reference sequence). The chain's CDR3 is CASSEGQATDYGYTF. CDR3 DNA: TGTGCCAGCAGCGAGGGACAGGCTACTGACTATGGCTACACCTTC.